Listed below are T cell receptor beta chains from one sample, sequenced in a study of blood T cell repertoires in COVID-19. TCRdb keeps only in-frame clones here, not all; method: immunoSEQ multiplex PCR. The sample shows more than 80,000 clones, approximately 82% of them seen only once. The sample taken for sequencing was peripheral blood. The receptors originated from a man aged 50 to 60 with active or convalescent COVID-19. The CDR3 runs from the conserved cysteine through the conserved F or W. Each record gives: CDR3 DNA, CDR3 protein, clone size, V gene, D gene, J gene. The D gene is left open where the match is weak. Clone size is stated in some rows and not others, as once, few, many or a class when expanded.

CDR3nt: TGCGCCAGCTCTAGCGGGGACTCCTACGAGCAGTACTTC
CDR3aa: CASSSGDSYEQYF
abundance: once
v_gene: TRBV10-1
d_gene: TRBD2
j_gene: TRBJ2-7

CDR3nt: TGTGCCAGCAGTAAACACAGGGGCCCGAACTACGAGCAGTACTTC
CDR3aa: CASSKHRGPNYEQYF
abundance: NA
v_gene: TRBV21-1
d_gene: NA
j_gene: TRBJ2-7

CDR3nt: TGTGCCAGCTCACCACGTACTAGCGGGTCGAACACCGGGGAGCTGTTTTTT
CDR3aa: CASSPRTSGSNTGELFF
abundance: NA
v_gene: TRBV18
d_gene: TRBD2
j_gene: TRBJ2-2

CDR3nt: TGTGCCAGCAGCTCCCGCTGGTCCGGGACAGGGGGCGTCACAGATACGCAGTATTTT
CDR3aa: CASSSRWSGTGGVTDTQYF
abundance: NA
v_gene: TRBV5-4
d_gene: TRBD1
j_gene: TRBJ2-3

CDR3nt: TGTGCCAGCAGCCAGTTCGGGCGGGGGGGCCCAGATACGCAGTATTTT
CDR3aa: CASSQFGRGGPDTQYF
abundance: NA
v_gene: TRBV3-1/TRBV3-2
d_gene: TRBD2
j_gene: TRBJ2-3

CDR3nt: TGTGCCAGCAGCCAGTCAGAAACTGGAAACACCATATATTTT
CDR3aa: CASSQSETGNTIYF
abundance: NA
v_gene: TRBV3-1/TRBV3-2
d_gene: NA
j_gene: TRBJ1-3

CDR3nt: TGTGCCAGCAACAGCTTGAGCAATCAGCCCCAGCATTTT
CDR3aa: CASNSLSNQPQHF
abundance: NA
v_gene: TRBV2
d_gene: NA
j_gene: TRBJ1-5

CDR3nt: TGTGCCAGCAGCCCCGACAGGGGGCAAACCGGGGAGCTGTTTTTT
CDR3aa: CASSPDRGQTGELFF
abundance: NA
v_gene: TRBV5-8
d_gene: TRBD1
j_gene: TRBJ2-2

CDR3nt: TGTGCCAGCTCACCAAGCCTGGCCGGGGGATCTAATGAAAAACTGTTTTTT
CDR3aa: CASSPSLAGGSNEKLFF
abundance: NA
v_gene: TRBV18
d_gene: NA
j_gene: TRBJ1-4

CDR3nt: TGTGCCAGCAGCCACCGGGACAGCTCCTACAATGAGCAGTTCTTC
CDR3aa: CASSHRDSSYNEQFF
abundance: medium-sized
v_gene: TRBV7-9
d_gene: TRBD1
j_gene: TRBJ2-1

CDR3nt: TGTGCCAGCAGTGCCAGCTACGAGCAGTACTTC
CDR3aa: CASSASYEQYF
abundance: NA
v_gene: TRBV6-2/TRBV6-3
d_gene: NA
j_gene: TRBJ2-7

CDR3nt: TGCGCCAGCAGCCAAGGGGGCTTGAACACTGAAGCTTTCTTT
CDR3aa: CASSQGGLNTEAFF
abundance: NA
v_gene: TRBV5-1
d_gene: TRBD1
j_gene: TRBJ1-1

CDR3nt: TGTGCCAGCAGCCTTGGACAGGGGGAAGGGGAGCAGTACTTC
CDR3aa: CASSLGQGEGEQYF
abundance: NA
v_gene: TRBV3-1/TRBV3-2
d_gene: TRBD1
j_gene: TRBJ2-7

CDR3nt: TGTGCCAGCAGTCCCCGGACAGGTACGAACACCGGGGAGCTGTTTTTT
CDR3aa: CASSPRTGTNTGELFF
abundance: NA
v_gene: TRBV27
d_gene: TRBD1
j_gene: TRBJ2-2

CDR3nt: TGTGCCTGGAGTCCTCGGACGGTTGCGGGAGAGACCCAGTACTTC
CDR3aa: CAWSPRTVAGETQYF
abundance: NA
v_gene: TRBV30
d_gene: NA
j_gene: TRBJ2-5